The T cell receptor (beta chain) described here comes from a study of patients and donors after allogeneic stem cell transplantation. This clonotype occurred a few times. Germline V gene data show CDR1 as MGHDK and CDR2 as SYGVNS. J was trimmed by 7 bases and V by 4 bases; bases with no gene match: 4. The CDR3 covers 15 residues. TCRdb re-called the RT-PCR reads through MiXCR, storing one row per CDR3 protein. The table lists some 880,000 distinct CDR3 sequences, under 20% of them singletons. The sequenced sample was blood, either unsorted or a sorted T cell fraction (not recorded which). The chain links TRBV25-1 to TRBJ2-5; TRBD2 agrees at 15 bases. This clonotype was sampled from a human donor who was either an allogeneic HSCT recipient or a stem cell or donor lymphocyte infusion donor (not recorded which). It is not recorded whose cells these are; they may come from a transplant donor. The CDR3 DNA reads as TGTGCCAGCAGTGCAGGACTAGCGGGGGGGGGGACCCAGTACTTC. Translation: CASSAGLAGGGTQYF.